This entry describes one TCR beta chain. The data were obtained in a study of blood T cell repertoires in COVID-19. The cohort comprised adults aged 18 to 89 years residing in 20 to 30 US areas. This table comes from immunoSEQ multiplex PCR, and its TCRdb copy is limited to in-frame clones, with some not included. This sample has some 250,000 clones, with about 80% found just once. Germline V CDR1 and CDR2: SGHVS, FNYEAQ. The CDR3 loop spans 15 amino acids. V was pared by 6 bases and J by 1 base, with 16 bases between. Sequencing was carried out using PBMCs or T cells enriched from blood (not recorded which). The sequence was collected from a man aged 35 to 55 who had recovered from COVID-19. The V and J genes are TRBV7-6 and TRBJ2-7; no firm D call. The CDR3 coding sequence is TGTGCCAGCAGTCAACGTGGCGGTTCTTCCTACGAGCAGTACTTC. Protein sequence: CASSQRGGSSYEQYF.